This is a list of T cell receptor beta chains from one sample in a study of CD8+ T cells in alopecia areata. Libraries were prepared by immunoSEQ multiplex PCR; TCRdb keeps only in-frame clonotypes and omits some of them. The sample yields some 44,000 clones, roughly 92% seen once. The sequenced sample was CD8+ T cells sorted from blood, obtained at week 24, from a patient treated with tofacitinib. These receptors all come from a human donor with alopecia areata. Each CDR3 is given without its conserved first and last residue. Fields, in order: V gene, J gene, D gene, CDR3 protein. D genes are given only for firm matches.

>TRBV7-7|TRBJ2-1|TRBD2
ASSLDSGGANEQF
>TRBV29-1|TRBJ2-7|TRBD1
SVVSGQGYYEQY
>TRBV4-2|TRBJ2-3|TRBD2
ASGGTSGFTDTQY
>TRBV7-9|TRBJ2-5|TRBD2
ASSLVNSAGEETQY
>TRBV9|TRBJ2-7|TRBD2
ASSGPTSGGNEQY
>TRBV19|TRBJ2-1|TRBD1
ASSTGQSSYNEQF
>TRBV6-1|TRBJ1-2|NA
ASSEDKLPYDT
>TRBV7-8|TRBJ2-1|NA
ASSLVVHNEQF
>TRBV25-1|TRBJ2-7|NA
ASSSPRPLSEQY
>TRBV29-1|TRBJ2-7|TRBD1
SEDRGPSYEQY
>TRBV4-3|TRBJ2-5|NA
ASSQGTQETQY
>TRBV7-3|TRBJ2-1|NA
ASSFDIPSSYNEQF
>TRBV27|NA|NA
ASSPRSSYEQY
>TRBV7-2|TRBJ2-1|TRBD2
ASSLARGESSYNEQF
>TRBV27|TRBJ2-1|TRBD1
ASSPGTGVHEQF
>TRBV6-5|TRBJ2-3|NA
ASSLQGLTDTQY
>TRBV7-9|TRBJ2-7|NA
ASSARDLYYEQY
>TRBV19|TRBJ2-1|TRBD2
ASSIAASGGARNEQF
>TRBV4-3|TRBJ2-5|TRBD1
ASSQAFRGLPQETQY
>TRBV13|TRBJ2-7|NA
ASSLAGTIYEQY
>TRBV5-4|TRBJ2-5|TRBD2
ASSLAKGGRPETQY
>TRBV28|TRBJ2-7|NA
ASSLKGHPISYEQY
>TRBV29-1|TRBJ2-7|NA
SVEDDRPYEQY
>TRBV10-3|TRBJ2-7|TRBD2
AISEWEGQTYEQY
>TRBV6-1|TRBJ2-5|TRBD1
ASSWDRGRRETQY
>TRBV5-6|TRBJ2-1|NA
ASSLGAVLSYNEQF
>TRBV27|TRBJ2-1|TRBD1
ASRGGSYRDDEQF
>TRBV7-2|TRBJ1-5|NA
ASSVSNNQPQH
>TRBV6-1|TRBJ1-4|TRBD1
ASSEIRTGREKLF
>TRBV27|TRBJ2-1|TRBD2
ASSFHPSGGRGEQF
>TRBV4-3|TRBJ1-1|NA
ASSQDGGGITEAF
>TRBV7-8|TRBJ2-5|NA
ASSQSLYQETQY
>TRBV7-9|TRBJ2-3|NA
ASSPLTSGRKVVDTQY
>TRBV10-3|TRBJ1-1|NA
ANPVPGRYTEAF
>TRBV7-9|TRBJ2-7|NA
ASSFSGSYEQY
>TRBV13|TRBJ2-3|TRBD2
ASSYRGTSDTDTQY
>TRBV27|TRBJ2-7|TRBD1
ASSPPGQATYEQY
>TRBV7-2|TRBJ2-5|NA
ASTSAGRYQETQY
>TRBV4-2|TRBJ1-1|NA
ASSQDAALNTEAF
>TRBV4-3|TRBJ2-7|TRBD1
ASSHGTGEGHEQY
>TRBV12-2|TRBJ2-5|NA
ASRLEGLGGQEN
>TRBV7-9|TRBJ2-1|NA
ASSLGINEQF
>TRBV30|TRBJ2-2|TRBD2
AWSVSGGAAGELF